These T cell receptor beta chains were read from a single sample in a study of long-term antiretroviral therapy in people with HIV. Sequenced by immunoSEQ multiplex PCR; TCRdb stores in-frame clones only, minus some. This sample yields under 20,000 clones, of which around 77% are seen a single time; around 16% belongs to the top ten. The sample consisted of unsorted PBMCs, taken less than 2.2 years before starting antiretroviral therapy. These TCRs come from a man in his thirties or forties with HIV. Each CDR3 is given with its conserved first and last residue. The order of the fields is V gene, clone size, D gene, J gene, CDR3 length, CDR3 DNA, CDR3 protein. A D gene is named only where the DNA matches it firmly. Not all rows give a size; the values are once, few, many and, for expanded clones, a class.

>TRBV5-1|-|-|TRBJ1-5|15
TGCGCCAGCAGCTTGGAGCCAGGTAGCAATCAGCCCCAGCATTTT
CASSLEPGSNQPQHF
>TRBV4-3|-|-|TRBJ1-1|13
TGCGCCAGCAGCCAGGGTGTACAAGGGGAACCTTTCTTT
CASSQGVQGEPFF
>TRBV7-2|-|TRBD2|TRBJ2-3|15
TGTGCCAGCAGGCTAACTAGCGGGGCCGCGGGTACGCAGTATTTT
CASRLTSGAAGTQYF
>TRBV15|-|-|TRBJ2-5|12
TGTGCCACCAGCAGAGATACGGAGACCCAGTACTTC
CATSRDTETQYF
>TRBV5-1|-|-|TRBJ2-7|14
TGCGCCAGCAGCTTGGCGGGAGTCTCCTACGAGCAGTACTTC
CASSLAGVSYEQYF
>TRBV18|-|TRBD2|TRBJ2-1|16
TGTGCCAGCTCACCACAGAACGGGGGGGCCATGGATGAGCAGTTCTTC
CASSPQNGGAMDEQFF
>TRBV18|-|-|TRBJ1-5|14
TGTGCCAGCTCACCGAGCTCTACGAATCAGCCCCAGCATTTT
CASSPSSTNQPQHF
>TRBV6-5|few|TRBD1|TRBJ1-1|14
TGTGCCAGCAGCACCAGGGGGATTAACACTGAAGCTTTCTTT
CASSTRGINTEAFF
>TRBV25-1|-|TRBD2|TRBJ2-1|14
TGTGCCAGCACGGGAGCGGGACTAGCATTTCGGCAGTTCTTC
CASTGAGLAFRQFF
>TRBV19|-|-|TRBJ1-5|15
TGTGCCAGTAGTATTTTCTCAACTAGCAATCAGCCCCAGCATTTT
CASSIFSTSNQPQHF
>TRBV14|-|TRBD1|TRBJ2-5|16
TGTGCCAGCAGCCCCGGGGCAGGGGGCGACGGGGAGACCCAGTACTTC
CASSPGAGGDGETQYF
>TRBV5-6|-|-|TRBJ2-1|11
TGTGCCAGCAGCTTATGGGACTCTCGCCTCTTC
CASSLWDSRLF
>TRBV19|few|TRBD2|TRBJ2-7|14
TGTGCCAGTAGTGAGTTAGCGGGGGCCTACGAGCAGTACTTC
CASSELAGAYEQYF
>TRBV14|-|-|TRBJ2-4|14
TGTGCCAGCAGCCCTGACAGGACCAAAAACATTCAGTACTTC
CASSPDRTKNIQYF
>TRBV4-3|-|TRBD2|TRBJ2-1|16
TGCGCCAGCAGCCAATCCACTAGCGGCCCTTACAATGAGCAGTTCTTC
CASSQSTSGPYNEQFF
>TRBV6-5|few|TRBD1|TRBJ1-2|15
TGTGCCAGCAGCTCAACATTGACAGGGGGCTATGGCTACACCTTC
CASSSTLTGGYGYTF
>TRBV5-4|-|-|TRBJ2-5|16
TGTGCCAGCAGCTCCGGGGGGCATTATTGGCGGGAGACCCAGTACTTC
CASSSGGHYWRETQYF
>TRBV7-6|-|TRBD2|TRBJ2-7|12
TGTGCCAGCAGCTTAGGGGGAGGGTCGCAGTACTTC
CASSLGGGSQYF
>TRBV4-3|-|TRBD2|TRBJ2-3|14
TGCGCCAGCAGCCCTGGGAGGGTTACAGATACGCAGTATTTT
CASSPGRVTDTQYF
>TRBV7-9|-|-|TRBJ1-4|14
TGTGCCAGCAGCTTCACTGCAACTAATGAAAAACTGTTTTTT
CASSFTATNEKLFF
>TRBV10-3|-|TRBD1|TRBJ2-7|15
TGTGCCATCAGTGGACGGACAGGGCCCTCCTACGAGCAGTACTTC
CAISGRTGPSYEQYF
>TRBV4-1|-|TRBD2|TRBJ2-7|18
TGCGCCAGCAGCCAAGATCGGCTAGCGGGAGTAGAATCCTACGAGCAGTACTTC
CASSQDRLAGVESYEQYF
>TRBV15|-|-|TRBJ2-4|18
TGTGCCACCAGCAGTCCCCTCGAGAGTAAACTCGCCAAAAACATTCAGTACTTC
CATSSPLESKLAKNIQYF
>TRBV5-4|-|-|TRBJ2-7|13
TGTGCCAGCAGCCCTACCCAGGGGAACGAGCAGTACTTC
CASSPTQGNEQYF
>TRBV19|-|-|TRBJ1-4|13
TGTGCCAGTAGTATCGCGACTAATGAAAAACTGTTTTTT
CASSIATNEKLFF
>TRBV5-1|-|-|TRBJ2-3|14
TGCGCCAGCAGCCGAGGGACCAGTCAAGGTACGCAGTATTTT
CASSRGTSQGTQYF
>TRBV7-6|-|-|TRBJ2-7|14
TGTGCCAGCAGCTTAAGTCAGACAGCCTACGAGCAGTACTTC
CASSLSQTAYEQYF
>TRBV29-1|-|-|TRBJ1-1|13
TGCAGCGGAGGGGCGCGAGGGAGCACTGAAGCTTTCTTT
CSGGARGSTEAFF
>TRBV6-5|-|-|TRBJ2-7|13
TGTGCCAGCAGTCCTCCCCCCGGGAACGAGCAGTACTTC
CASSPPPGNEQYF
>TRBV25-1|-|TRBD1|TRBJ2-1|17
TGTGCCAGCAGTGAAACGGGACAGGCCAGCTCCTACAATGAGCAGTTCTTC
CASSETGQASSYNEQFF
>TRBV7-9|-|-|TRBJ2-7|17
TGTGCCAGCAGCCAGGCTGGGGACGACGTTATTCTCTACGAGCAGTACTTC
CASSQAGDDVILYEQYF
>TRBV5-6|few|-|TRBJ1-5|14
TGTGCCAGCAGCTACGGGGCAGGGGATCAGCCCCAGCATTTT
CASSYGAGDQPQHF